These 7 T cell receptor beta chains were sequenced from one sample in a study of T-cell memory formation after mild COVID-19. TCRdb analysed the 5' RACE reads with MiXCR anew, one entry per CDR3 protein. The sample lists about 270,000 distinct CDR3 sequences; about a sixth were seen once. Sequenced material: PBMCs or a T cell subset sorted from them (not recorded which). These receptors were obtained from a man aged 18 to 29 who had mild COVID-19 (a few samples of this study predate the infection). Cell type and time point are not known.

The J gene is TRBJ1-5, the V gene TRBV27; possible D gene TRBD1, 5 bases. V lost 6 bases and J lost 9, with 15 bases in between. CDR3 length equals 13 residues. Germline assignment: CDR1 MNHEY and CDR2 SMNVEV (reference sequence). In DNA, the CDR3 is TGTGCCAGCAGCCGCGACAGCACTCGGCCCCAGCATTTT. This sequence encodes CASSRDSTRPQHF.

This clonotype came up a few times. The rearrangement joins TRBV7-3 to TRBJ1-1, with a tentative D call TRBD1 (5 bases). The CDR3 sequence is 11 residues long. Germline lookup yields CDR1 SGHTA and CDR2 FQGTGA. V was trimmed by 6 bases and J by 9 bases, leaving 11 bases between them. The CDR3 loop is CASRPGGKAFF. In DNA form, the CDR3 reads TGTGCCAGCAGACCGGGGGGGAAAGCTTTCTTT.

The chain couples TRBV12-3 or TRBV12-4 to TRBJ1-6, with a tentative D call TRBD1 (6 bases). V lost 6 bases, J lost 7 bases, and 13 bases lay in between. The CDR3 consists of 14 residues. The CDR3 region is CASSPRDTNSPLHF. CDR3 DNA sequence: TGTGCCAGCAGCCCTCGGGACACCAATTCACCCCTCCACTTT.

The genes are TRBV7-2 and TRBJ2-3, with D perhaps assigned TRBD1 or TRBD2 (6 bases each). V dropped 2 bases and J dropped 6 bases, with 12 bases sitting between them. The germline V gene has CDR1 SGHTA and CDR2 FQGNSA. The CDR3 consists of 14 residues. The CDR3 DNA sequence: TGTGCCAGCAGCTTAACGTTCGGGGGCGATACGCAGTATTTT. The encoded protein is CASSLTFGGDTQYF.

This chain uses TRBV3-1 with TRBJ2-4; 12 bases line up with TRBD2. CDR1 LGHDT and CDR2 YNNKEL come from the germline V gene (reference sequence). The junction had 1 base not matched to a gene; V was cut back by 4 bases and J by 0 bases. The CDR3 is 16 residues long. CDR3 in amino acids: CASSPGLAGAKNIQYF. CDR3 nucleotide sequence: TGTGCCAGCAGCCCGGGACTAGCGGGAGCCAAAAACATTCAGTACTTC.

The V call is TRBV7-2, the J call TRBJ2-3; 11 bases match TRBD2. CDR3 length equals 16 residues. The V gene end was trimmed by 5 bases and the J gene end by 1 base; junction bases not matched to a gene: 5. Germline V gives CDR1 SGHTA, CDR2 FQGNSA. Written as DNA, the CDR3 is TGTGCCAGCAGCAAAACTAGCGGGGGCCGCACAGATACGCAGTATTTT. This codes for CASSKTSGGRTDTQYF.

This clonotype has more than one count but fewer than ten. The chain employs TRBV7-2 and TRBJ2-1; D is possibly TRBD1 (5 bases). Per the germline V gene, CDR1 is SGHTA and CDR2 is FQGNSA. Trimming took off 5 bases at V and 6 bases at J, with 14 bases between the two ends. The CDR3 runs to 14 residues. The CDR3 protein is CASSPTRQFNEQFF. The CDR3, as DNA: TGTGCCAGCAGCCCCACAAGACAGTTCAATGAGCAGTTCTTC.